Sequencing of this T cell receptor (beta chain) was carried out in a study of T cells after yellow fever vaccination. Using its own MiXCR run on the 5' RACE reads, TCRdb lists one record per CDR3 protein. This table holds some 400,000 distinct CDR3 sequences, roughly a sixth found once. This clonotype was seen a handful of times. This CDR3 is built from 16 residues. CDR1 MGHRA and CDR2 YSYEKL come from the germline V gene. After removal of 1 base from V and 3 bases from J, the junction contained 7 bases not matched to a gene. The specimen comprised PBMCs, sampled before the yellow fever booster vaccination. This TCR was recovered from a man between 18 and 29 years old who received the YFV17D yellow fever vaccine. The genes are TRBV4-1 and TRBJ2-5, with 8 bases that match TRBD2. The CDR3 sequence: CASSQGMAGGKETQYF. The CDR3 region has the DNA TGCGCCAGCAGCCAAGGAATGGCGGGGGGAAAAGAGACCCAGTACTTC.